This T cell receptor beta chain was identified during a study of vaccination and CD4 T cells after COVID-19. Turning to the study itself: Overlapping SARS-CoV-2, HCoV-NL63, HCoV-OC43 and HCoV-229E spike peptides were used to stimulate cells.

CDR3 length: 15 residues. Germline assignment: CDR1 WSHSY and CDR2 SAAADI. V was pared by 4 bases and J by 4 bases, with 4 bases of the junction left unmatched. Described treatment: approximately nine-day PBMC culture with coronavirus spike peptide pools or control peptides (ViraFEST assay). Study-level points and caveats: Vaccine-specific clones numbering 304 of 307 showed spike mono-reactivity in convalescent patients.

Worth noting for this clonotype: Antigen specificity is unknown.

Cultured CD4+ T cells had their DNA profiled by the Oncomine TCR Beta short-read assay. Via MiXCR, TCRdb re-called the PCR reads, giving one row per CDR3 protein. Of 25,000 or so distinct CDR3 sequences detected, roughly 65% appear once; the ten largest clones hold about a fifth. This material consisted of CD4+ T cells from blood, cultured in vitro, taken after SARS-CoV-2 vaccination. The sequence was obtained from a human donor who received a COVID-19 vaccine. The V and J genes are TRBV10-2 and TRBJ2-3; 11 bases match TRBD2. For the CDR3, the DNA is TGCGCCAGCAGTGTGGGACTAGCGGTTTCAGATACGCAGTATTTT. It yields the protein CASSVGLAVSDTQYF.